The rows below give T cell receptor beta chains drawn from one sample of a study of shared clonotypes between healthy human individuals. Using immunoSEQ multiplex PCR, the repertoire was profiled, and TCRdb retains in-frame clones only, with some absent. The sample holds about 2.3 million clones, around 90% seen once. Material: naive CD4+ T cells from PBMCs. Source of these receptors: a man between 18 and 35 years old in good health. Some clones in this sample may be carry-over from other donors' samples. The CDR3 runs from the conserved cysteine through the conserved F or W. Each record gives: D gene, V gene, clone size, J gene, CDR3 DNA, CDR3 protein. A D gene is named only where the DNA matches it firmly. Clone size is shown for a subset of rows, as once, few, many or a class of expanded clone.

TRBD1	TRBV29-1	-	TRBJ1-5	TGCAGCGCCGCGACAGGGGGCGGGAATCAGCCCCAGCATTTT	CSAATGGGNQPQHF
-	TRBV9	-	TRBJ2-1	TGTGCCAGCAGCGGGGGGATGTCCTACAATGAGCAGTTCTTC	CASSGGMSYNEQFF
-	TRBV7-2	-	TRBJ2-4	TGTGCCAGCAGCTTAGTAGGCGCCTTCCAGGCCAAAAACATTCAGTACTTC	CASSLVGAFQAKNIQYF
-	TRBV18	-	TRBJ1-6	TGTGCCAGCTCACCCCTTCAGGGTGGCAATTCACCCCTCCACTTT	CASSPLQGGNSPLHF
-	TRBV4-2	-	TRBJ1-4	TGTGCCAGCAGCCAACCCCAGGAGGTGAATGAAAAACTGTTTTTT	CASSQPQEVNEKLFF
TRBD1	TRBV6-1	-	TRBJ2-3	TGTGCCAGCAGTCGGGACAGGGTTTTCACAGATACGCAGTATTTT	CASSRDRVFTDTQYF
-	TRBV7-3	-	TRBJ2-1	TGTGCCAGCAGCTTAGCCAGGTTAGCTTCCGACAATGAGCAGTTCTTC	CASSLARLASDNEQFF
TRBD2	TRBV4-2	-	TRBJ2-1	TGTGCCAGCAGCCGAGAGGGGACTAGCGGGCCTTACAATGAGCAGTTCTTC	CASSREGTSGPYNEQFF
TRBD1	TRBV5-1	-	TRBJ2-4	TGCGCCAGCAGCTTAAACAGGGGGGTCGTGGACATTCAGTACTTC	CASSLNRGVVDIQYF
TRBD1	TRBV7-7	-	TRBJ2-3	TGTGCCAGCAGCCTAGGCCCGGGACAGGGGTATACGCAGTATTTT	CASSLGPGQGYTQYF
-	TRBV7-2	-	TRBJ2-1	TGTGCCAGCAGCCTGACATCCGCCAGCTCCTACAATGAGCAGTTCTTC	CASSLTSASSYNEQFF
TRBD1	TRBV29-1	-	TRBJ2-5	TGCAGCGTATTAAAAGGGGACAGGTCGGAGACCCAGTACTTC	CSVLKGDRSETQYF
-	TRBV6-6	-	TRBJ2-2	TGTGCCAGCAGTTACGGGGGGATTGGCGGGGAGCTGTTTTTT	CASSYGGIGGELFF
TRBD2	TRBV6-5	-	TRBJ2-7	TGTGCCAGCAGTAAGCCGGGACTAGCGGGATTCGAGCAGTACTTC	CASSKPGLAGFEQYF
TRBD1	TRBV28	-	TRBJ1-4	TGTGCCAGCAGTGAATACGGACAGGGAGCTAATGAAAAACTGTTTTTT	CASSEYGQGANEKLFF
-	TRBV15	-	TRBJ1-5	TGTGCCACCAGCACTCGACGGGGGCCCAATCAGCCCCAGCATTTT	CATSTRRGPNQPQHF
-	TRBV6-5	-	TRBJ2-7	TGTGCCAGCAGCGTAGGGGTTCCCTACGAGCAGTACTTC	CASSVGVPYEQYF
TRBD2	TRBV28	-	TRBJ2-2	TGTGCCAGCAGTTTGGGGAGCGGGAGGAGGTGGACCGGGGAGCTGTTTTTT	CASSLGSGRRWTGELFF
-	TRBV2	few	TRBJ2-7	TGTGCCAGCACCTGGGAGGCACCCAACGAGCAGTACTTC	CASTWEAPNEQYF
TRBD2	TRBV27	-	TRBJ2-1	TGTGCCAGCAGTCCGGGACTAGCGGAGCAGTTCTTC	CASSPGLAEQFF
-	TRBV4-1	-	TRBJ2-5	TGCGCCAGCAGCCGGACCAGGGGCCCCGAGACCCAGTACTTC	CASSRTRGPETQYF
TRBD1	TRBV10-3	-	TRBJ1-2	TGTGCCATCAGTGAGTATTCGCCAAGGACAGGGGGCGATGGCTACACCTTC	CAISEYSPRTGGDGYTF
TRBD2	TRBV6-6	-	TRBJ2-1	TGTGCCAGCCTACTAGCGGGAGGCAATGAGCAGTTCTTC	CASLLAGGNEQFF
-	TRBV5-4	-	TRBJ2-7	TGTGCCAGCAGCTTGGAAGGCAGGGACGAGCAGTACTTC	CASSLEGRDEQYF
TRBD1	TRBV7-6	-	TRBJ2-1	TGTGCCAGCAGCTTCCTAGGGCCGGGACAGGGGCAAAATGAGCAGTTCTTC	CASSFLGPGQGQNEQFF